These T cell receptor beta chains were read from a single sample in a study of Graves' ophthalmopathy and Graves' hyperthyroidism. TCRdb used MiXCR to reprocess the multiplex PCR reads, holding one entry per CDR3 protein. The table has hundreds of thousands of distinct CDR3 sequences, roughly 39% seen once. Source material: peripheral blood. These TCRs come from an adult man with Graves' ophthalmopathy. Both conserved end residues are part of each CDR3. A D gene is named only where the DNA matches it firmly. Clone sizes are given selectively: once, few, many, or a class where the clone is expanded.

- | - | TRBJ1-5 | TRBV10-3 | TGTGCCATCAGTGAGTCGAGGCAGGGAGAAGGACAGCCCCAGCATTTT | CAISESRQGEGQPQHF
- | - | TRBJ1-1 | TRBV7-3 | TGTGCCAGCAGCTCGGGAGGGGACCTGAACACTGAAGCTTTCTTT | CASSSGGDLNTEAFF
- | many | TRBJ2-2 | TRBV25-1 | TGTGCCACGTTGCCAGGGAACACCGGGGAGCTGTTTTTT | CATLPGNTGELFF
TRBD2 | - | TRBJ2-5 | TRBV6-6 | TGTGCCAGCAGTTCCCCCGCGGGAGTTTCAGAGACCCAGTACTTC | CASSSPAGVSETQYF
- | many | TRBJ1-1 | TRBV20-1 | TGCAGTGCTAGAGATCAGGGCGAGACTGAAGCTTTCTTT | CSARDQGETEAFF
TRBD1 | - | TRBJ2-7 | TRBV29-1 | TGCAGCGAGGGGGACAGGGTCATGGTAGAGCAGTACTTC | CSEGDRVMVEQYF
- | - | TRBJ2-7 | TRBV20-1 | TGCAGTGCTAGCCCGGGCGCCGGGCAGTACTTC | CSASPGAGQYF
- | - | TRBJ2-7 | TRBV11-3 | TGTGCCAGCAGCTTCTCGGGCCCCTTCTCCTACGAGCAGCACTTC | CASSFSGPFSYEQHF
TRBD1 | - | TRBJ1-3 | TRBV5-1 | TGCGCCAGCGCGACAGGGGCCTCTGGAAACACCATATATTTT | CASATGASGNTIYF
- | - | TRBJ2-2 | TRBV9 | TGTGCCAGCACTCCTGACGTTACCTTGAACATCGGGGAGCTGTTTTTT | CASTPDVTLNIGELFF
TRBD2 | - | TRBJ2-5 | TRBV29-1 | TGCAGCGTTGGGACTAGCGGTCGGACCCAGTACTTC | CSVGTSGRTQYF
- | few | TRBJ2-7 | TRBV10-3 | TGTGCCAGCAGCCCCCAAAGCCGGGCCTACGAGCAGTACTTC | CASSPQSRAYEQYF
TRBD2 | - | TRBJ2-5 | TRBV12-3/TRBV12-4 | TGTGCCAGCAGTCTCGCGGGGGGGTTAGGGGAGACCCAGGACTTC | CASSLAGGLGETQDF
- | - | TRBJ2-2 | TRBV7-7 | TGTGCTAGCAGCTCCATAGTGAACACCGGGGAGCTGTTTTTT | CASSSIVNTGELFF
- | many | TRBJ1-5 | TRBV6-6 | TGTGCCAGCAGTTATACCACGAATCAGCCCCAGCATTTT | CASSYTTNQPQHF
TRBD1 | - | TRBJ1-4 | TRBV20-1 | TGCAGTGCTGCAGGGGGGGAAAAACTGTTTTTT | CSAAGGEKLFF
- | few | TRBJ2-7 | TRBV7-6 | TGTGCCAGCAGCCATGAGACAGGCCCTACGTTTTACGAGCAGTACTTC | CASSHETGPTFYEQYF
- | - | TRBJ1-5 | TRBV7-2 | TGTGCCAGCAGCTTAAACACGAATTTTGCCACACACAATCAGCCCCAGCATTTT | CASSLNTNFATHNQPQHF
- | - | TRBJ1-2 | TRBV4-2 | TGTGCCAGCAGCCAAGAGGCAGTAACCTATGGCTACACCTTC | CASSQEAVTYGYTF
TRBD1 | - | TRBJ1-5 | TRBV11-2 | TGTGCCAGCAGCGTTGGTGAGACAGGGATTCAGCCCCAGCATTTT | CASSVGETGIQPQHF
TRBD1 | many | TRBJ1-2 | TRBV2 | TGTGCCAGCAGTGAAAGGACAGGGAACTATGGCTACACCTTC | CASSERTGNYGYTF
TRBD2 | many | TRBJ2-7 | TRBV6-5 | TGTGCCAGCAGTCGTCCGTCTAGCGGCTACGAGCAGTACTTC | CASSRPSSGYEQYF
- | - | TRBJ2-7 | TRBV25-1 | TGTGCCAGCTCACCGCAGAGGTCTCTCGAGCAGTACTTC | CASSPQRSLEQYF
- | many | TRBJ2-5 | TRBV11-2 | TGTGCCAGCGGACGAGGGACGGAAGAGACCCAGTACTTC | CASGRGTEETQYF
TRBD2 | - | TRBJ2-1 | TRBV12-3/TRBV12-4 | TGTGCCAGCAGCTGGACTAGCGGAACCTACAATGAGCAGTTCTTC | CASSWTSGTYNEQFF
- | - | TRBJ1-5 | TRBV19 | TGTGCCAGTACCATGTGGGGAGGTCGGAGCAATCAGCCCCAGCATTTT | CASTMWGGRSNQPQHF
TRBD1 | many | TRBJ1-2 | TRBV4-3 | TGCGCCAGCAGCCGGACAGGGGCCTATGGCTACACCTTC | CASSRTGAYGYTF
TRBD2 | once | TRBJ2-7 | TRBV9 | TGTGCCAGCAGCGCCGGGGGGGCCTACGAGCAGCACTTC | CASSAGGAYEQHF
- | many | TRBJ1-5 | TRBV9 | TGTGCCAGCAGCGTAGACGGTCATCAGCCCCAGCATTTT | CASSVDGHQPQHF
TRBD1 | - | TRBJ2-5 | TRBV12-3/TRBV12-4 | TGTGCCAGCGGGAGACAGGGCGATCGCGGCTTC | CASGRQGDRGF
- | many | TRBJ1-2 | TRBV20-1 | TGCAGTGCTCTCCGACGGGGATCAGCTAACTATGGCTACACCTTC | CSALRRGSANYGYTF
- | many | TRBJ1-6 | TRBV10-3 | TGTGCCATCAGTGAGACACGTACAAGCTCCTATAATTCACCCCTCCACTTT | CAISETRTSSYNSPLHF
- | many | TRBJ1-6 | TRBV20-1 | TGCAGTGCTAGAGATCTGGGCAGCTCCTATAATTCACCCCTCCACTTT | CSARDLGSSYNSPLHF
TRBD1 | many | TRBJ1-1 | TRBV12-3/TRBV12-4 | TGTGCCAGCAGTTTAATCCCAGGGGGTGGCACTGAAGCTTTCTTT | CASSLIPGGGTEAFF
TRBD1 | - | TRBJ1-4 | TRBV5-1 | TGCGCCAGCAGCGGGACAGGCGAAAAACTGTTTTTT | CASSGTGEKLFF
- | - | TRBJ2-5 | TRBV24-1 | TGTGCCACCAGTGACTCCCATAGCAATCAGCCCCAGTACTTC | CATSDSHSNQPQYF
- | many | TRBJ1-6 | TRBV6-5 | TGTGCCAGCGCACCCTCCGAACAGGCCGTCTTCTATAATTCACCCCTCCACTTT | CASAPSEQAVFYNSPLHF
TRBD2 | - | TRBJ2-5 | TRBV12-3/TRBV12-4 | TGTGCCAGCAGTCCGGGACTAGCGGGGGGGTCAGGGACCCAGTACTTC | CASSPGLAGGSGTQYF
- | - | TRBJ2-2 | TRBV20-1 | TGCAGTGCGCGACAGAAGGACACCGGGGAGCTGTTTTTT | CSARQKDTGELFF
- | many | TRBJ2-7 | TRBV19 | TGTGCCAGTAGTATGCACAGTAACTACGAGCAGTACTTC | CASSMHSNYEQYF
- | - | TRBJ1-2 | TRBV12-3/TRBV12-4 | TGTGCCAGCAGTGGACCCGGGGGAAATAAGGAGGGCTACACCTTC | CASSGPGGNKEGYTF
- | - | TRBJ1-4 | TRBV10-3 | TGTGCCATCAGTGAGCCGATGGGACTAGCGGGGGGCTCTAATGAAAAACTGTTTTTT | CAISEPMGLAGGSNEKLFF